The 4 T cell receptor beta chains in this list originate from one sample, sequenced in a study of T cells after posttransplantation cyclophosphamide. Cells defined as naive were viable CD3+CD4+ or CD3+CD8+ and CCR7+CD45RA+CD45RO-CD95-CD27+CD28+. Repertoires were generated with immunoSEQ multiplex PCR, while TCRdb's copy carries only in-frame clones and drops some. The sample consists of about 31,000 clones, 75% to 95% of them appearing once. Sequencing was performed on naive CD4+ T cells sorted from PBMCs. The origin of the receptors is a woman aged 55-75 years in good health, CMV-negative, and a related stem cell transplant donor.

This clone has a handful of counts. The chain carries TRBV6-4 and TRBJ1-1, with D maybe TRBD1 (5 bases). Trimming pared 6 bases from V and 5 bases from J, leaving 13 bases between. Germline CDR1 MRHNA, CDR2 SNTAGT. The CDR3 totals 13 residues. The chain's CDR3 is CASRSRGGTEAFF. The CDR3 bases are TGTGCCAGCAGAAGTCGTGGGGGGACTGAAGCTTTCTTT.

V and J are TRBV9 and TRBJ2-1; TRBD2 agrees at 11 bases. Germline values: CDR1 SGDLS, CDR2 YYNGEE. Trimming removed 2 bases from V and 6 bases from J; junction bases left unmatched: 7. The CDR3 loop spans 16 amino acids. CDR3 sequence reads: CASSVSRTSGSNEQFF. The CDR3 DNA reads as TGTGCCAGCAGCGTCTCACGGACTAGCGGGTCCAATGAGCAGTTCTTC.

This sequence joins TRBV4-1 and TRBJ2-7; possibly TRBD1 for D (6 bases). The CDR3 is made up of 16 amino acids. CDR1 is MGHRA and CDR2 is YSYEKL in the germline V gene. V gave up 4 bases and J gave up 0 bases, with 16 bases separating them. CDR3 in amino acids: CASSRLQGGSSYEQYF. The CDR3 DNA reads TGCGCCAGCAGCCGATTACAGGGTGGGAGCTCCTACGAGCAGTACTTC.

The V gene is TRBV30, the J gene TRBJ2-1; 9 bases map to TRBD1. In germline, CDR1 is GTSNPN, CDR2 SVGIG (reference sequence). This CDR3 is 16 amino acids long. J lost 1 base, V lost 4 bases, and 8 bases had no gene match. The CDR3 DNA is TGTGCCTGGAAGGGGACAGGGTCTAAGTCCTACAATGAGCAGTTCTTC. Amino acid sequence: CAWKGTGSKSYNEQFF.